What follows are 2 T cell receptor beta chains derived from one specimen sequenced in a study of vaccination and CD4 T cells after COVID-19. An Oncomine TCR Beta short-read assay was used to sequence the DNA from cultured CD4+ T cells. TCRdb recomputed calls from the PCR reads with MiXCR, one row per CDR3 protein. Here the sample spans fewer than 15,000 distinct CDR3 sequences, around 38% being singletons. These TCRs are of unknown antigen specificity. Treatment of the sample: roughly nine-day PBMC culture with coronavirus spike peptide pools or control peptides (ViraFEST assay). Source material: CD4+ T cells from blood, cultured in vitro. The receptors were gathered from a human donor who had recovered from COVID-19.

The chain employs TRBV20-1 and TRBJ2-5, with TRBD2 matching 11 bases. The germline V gene has CDR1 DFQATT and CDR2 SNEGSKA (reference sequence). This CDR3 is 14 amino acids long. Losses at the gene ends were 5 bases for V and 3 bases for J; bases not matched to a gene: 5. The CDR3 DNA is TGCAGTGCTTGGGGGACTAGCGGAGAAGAGACCCAGTACTTC. Its protein is CSAWGTSGEETQYF.

V and J are TRBV5-1 and TRBJ1-6; possible D gene TRBD1, 5 bases. Looked up from germline, CDR1 is SGHRS and CDR2 is YFSETQ. The CDR3 consists of 14 residues. V was trimmed by 4 bases and J by 6 bases, leaving 11 bases between them. The CDR3 region has the DNA TGCGCCAGCAGCCTGGAGGGGATTAATTCACCCCTCCACTTT. This codes for CASSLEGINSPLHF.